This TCR beta chain is drawn from a study of T cells in tuberculosis. After thawing and overnight rest, PBMC were stained with GMM-loaded CD1B tetramer, viability dye and anti-CD3 for sorting. The lipid loaded on the CD1B tetramers was C32 glucose monomycolate from Rhodococcus equi. PBMC for tetramer sorting were first depleted of CD14-expressing monocytes. About 94,000 tetramer-negative cells were sorted from each donor. No alpha-beta pairing information exists for these sequences. Only in-frame clones appear in the TCRdb table, and some are missing; sequencing was by immunoSEQ multiplex PCR. The repertoire holds some 60,000 clones, with about 76% as singletons. V lost 5 bases, J lost 8 bases, and 24 bases lay in between. The length of the CDR3 is 17 residues. The V gene's germline CDR1 is LNHDA and CDR2 SQIVND (reference sequence).

The clonotype comes from an adult woman with latent tuberculosis. The sequenced material came from CD1b-GMM tetramer-negative cells sorted from PBMCs. V usage is TRBV19 and J usage is TRBJ1-4, with D tentatively TRBD1 (6 bases). CDR3 region: CASSGKIQGPQKEKLFF. The CDR3 region has the DNA TGTGCCAGTAGTGGGAAGATACAGGGCCCCCAGAAGGAAAAACTGTTTTTT.